The 19 T cell receptor beta chains presented below share a single source sample, sequenced in a study of identical twins (dated by TCRdb to the mid-2010s). The library came from 5' RACE. Sequencing was performed on an Illumina HiSeq 2000. Starting from the raw public reads, TCRdb applied fastp trimming at Q25, assembled clones with MiXCR and retained in-frame beta chains. CDR3 protein duplicates are merged, each entry listing the most common genes and DNA. The sample data list a few hundred thousand distinct CDR3 sequences, and approximately 9.6% of these were observed just once. In total, the top ten clones hold around 3% of the sample. The sample also formed part of further work on yellow fever vaccine responses in identical twins.

The material sequenced was PBMCs. The receptors shown here come from a woman aged 18-29 years in good health.

V gene TRBV7-9 combines with J gene TRBJ2-7; 11 bases align to TRBD2. With 5 bases clipped from V and 2 bases from J, the junction kept 8 bases outside the gene matches. CDR1 is SEHNR, CDR2 FQNEAQ, per germline (reference sequence). The CDR3 loop spans 16 amino acids. The DNA for the CDR3 is TGTGCCAGCAGCCCGGGGACTAGCGGCAATGCCTACGAGCAGTACTTC. This encodes CASSPGTSGNAYEQYF. Variable domain in full (rest from reference TRBV7-9 and TRBJ2-7): DTGVSQNPRHKITKRGQNVTFRCDPISEHNRLYWYRQTLGQGPEFLTYFQNEAQLEKSRLLSDRFSAERPKGSFSTLEIQRTEQGDSAMYLCASSPGTSGNAYEQYFGPGTRLTVT.

The chain joins TRBV21-1 to TRBJ2-3; the table's TRBD1 call for D was not verified on the DNA. TRBV21-1 is a documented pseudogene. This CDR3 contains 17 residues. Written as DNA, the CDR3 is TGTGCCAGCAGCAACGGTATTGGGGGGGTGATCACAGATACGCAGTATTTT. Translating it yields CASSNGIGGVITDTQYF.

In this sample, this clonotype turned up many times. The CDR3, as DNA: TGTGCCATCAACGGGGGGGCAGGGGATACGCAGTATTTT. Encoded protein: CAINGGAGDTQYF. The chain uses TRBV10-3 and TRBJ2-3, with 8 bases matching TRBD2. The J segment lost 6 bases and the V segment lost 7 bases, leaving 6 bases of the junction unmatched. The CDR3 extends over 13 amino acids. Germline lookup yields CDR1 ENHRY and CDR2 SYGVKD.

This clonotype was observed at least ten times. The chain links TRBV12-3 or TRBV12-4 to TRBJ1-3; D unresolved. The CDR3 sequence is 14 residues long. The V gene lost 2 bases and the J gene lost 3 bases, with 8 bases spanning the gap. CDR3 sequence: CASSLLGNGNTIYF. The CDR3 DNA reads as TGTGCCAGCAGTTTATTAGGAAATGGAAACACCATATATTTT.

The sample holds many counts of this clonotype. The chain carries TRBV10-3 and TRBJ2-3; D possibly matches TRBD1 or TRBD2 (5 bases each). The CDR3 length is 15 residues. Between the trimmed V and J ends, which lost 2 bases and 3 bases, there was a span of 12 bases. Germline lookup yields CDR1 ENHRY and CDR2 SYGVKD. The CDR3 coding sequence is TGTGCCATCAGTGAGGTGGGACCTGATACAGATACGCAGTATTTT. Translation: CAISEVGPDTDTQYF.

The rearrangement joins TRBV20-1 to TRBJ2-1; TRBD2 matches 10 bases. Losses at the gene ends were 3 bases for V and 8 bases for J; bases not matched to a gene: 13. Germline V gene lookup returns CDR1 DFQATT and CDR2 SNEGSKA (reference sequence). The CDR3 spans 16 residues. The CDR3 sequence is CSASVTTSGFIDEQFF. CDR3 nucleotide sequence: TGCAGTGCTAGCGTTACGACTAGCGGGTTTATAGATGAGCAGTTCTTC.

This clonotype was seen only a few times. The chain has TRBV18 and TRBJ2-2; a possible D gene is TRBD1 (5 bases). This CDR3 is 17 amino acids long. Trimming stripped 0 bases from V and 1 base from J, with 12 bases between. Germline V gene data show CDR1 as KGHSH and CDR2 as LQKENI. This CDR3 is CASSPPSRGQNTGELFF. The CDR3, as DNA: TGTGCCAGCTCACCACCGTCTAGAGGACAGAACACCGGGGAGCTGTTTTTT. The full variable domain, its missing parts supplied by reference TRBV18 and TRBJ2-2, is NAGVMQNPRHLVRRRGQEARLRCSPMKGHSHVYWYRQLPEEGLKFMVYLQKENIIDESGMPKERFSAEFPKEGPSILRIQQVVRGDSAAYFCASSPPSRGQNTGELFFGEGSRLTVL.

The genes are TRBV11-2 and TRBJ2-4; 7 nucleotides match TRBD2. Germline V gene sequence: CDR1 SGHAT, CDR2 FQNNGV. The V gene end was trimmed by 2 bases and the J gene end by 0 bases; junction bases not matched to a gene: 19. This CDR3 spans 21 amino acids. The CDR3 nucleotides read TGTGCCAGCAGCTTATCCGGGCCTGGGAGGGGACTTCTTTTAGCCAAAAACATTCAGTACTTC. It specifies CASSLSGPGRGLLLAKNIQYF.

The table lists this clonotype with a few counts. V gene TRBV4-3 combines with J gene TRBJ2-5, with TRBD1 as a possible D gene (6 bases). Trimming stripped 3 bases from V and 4 bases from J, with 12 bases between. Germline-derived CDR1 and CDR2 are LGHNA and YSLEER. The CDR3 consists of 14 residues. The CDR3 bases are TGCGCCAGCAGCCAGGACAGCCGGTCAGAGACCCAGTACTTC. This gives the protein CASSQDSRSETQYF.

This clonotype came up many times. The chain employs TRBV11-1 and TRBJ2-3; TRBD2 aligns across 13 bases. Germline assignment: CDR1 SGHAT and CDR2 FQDESV (reference sequence). The CDR3 totals 18 residues. J was trimmed by 8 bases and V by 5 bases; bases with no gene match: 16. The CDR3 loop is CASSEPLGTSGRAFTQYF. The CDR3 region has the DNA TGTGCCAGCAGCGAACCCCTGGGAACTAGCGGGAGGGCGTTTACGCAGTATTTT.

This clonotype was counted at least ten times. The V and J genes are TRBV7-2 and TRBJ2-7, with TRBD2 identical over 12 bases. V was pared by 3 bases and J by 3 bases, with 3 bases of the junction left unmatched. The CDR3 sequence is 15 residues long. Looked up from germline, CDR1 is SGHTA and CDR2 is FQGNSA. CDR3 sequence: CASSLTSGSGYEQYF. The DNA of the CDR3 is TGTGCCAGCAGCTTGACTAGCGGGAGTGGCTACGAGCAGTACTTC.

The rearrangement links TRBV5-8 to TRBJ2-3; possible D gene TRBD2, 5 bases. CDR1 is SGHTS and CDR2 is YDEGEE in the germline V gene. Trimming took off 9 bases at V and 5 bases at J, with 13 bases between the two ends. This CDR3 comprises 12 residues. The CDR3 loop reads CATGPREDTQYF. In DNA form, the CDR3 reads TGTGCCACCGGGCCTCGGGAAGATACGCAGTATTTT.

The chain links TRBV20-1 to TRBJ2-3; D perhaps matches TRBD1 (6 bases). In germline, CDR1 is DFQATT, CDR2 SNEGSKA (reference sequence). The ends were cut back, 1 base at V and 4 bases at J, with 9 bases in the middle. The CDR3 runs 13 residues. DNA of the CDR3: TGCAGTGCTAGAGTCCAGGGGCCAGATACGCAGTATTTT. Translating it yields CSARVQGPDTQYF.

The V and J genes are TRBV28 and TRBJ2-7; TRBD1 might be the D (6 bases). Looked up from germline, CDR1 is MDHEN and CDR2 is SYDVKM. This CDR3 spans 14 amino acids. The ends were cut back, 10 bases at V and 7 bases at J, with 23 bases in the middle. DNA for the CDR3: TGTGCCACCTGCCTTGGGACACCTCAGAGAGAGCAGTACTTC. Protein: CATCLGTPQREQYF.

This clonotype was counted at least ten times. The chain combines TRBV12-3 or TRBV12-4 with TRBJ2-2; D not certain. Deletions cut 1 base from V and 7 bases from J, with 4 bases between. CDR3 size: 12 residues. CDR3: CASSLVGGELFF. In nucleotides, the CDR3 is TGTGCCAGCAGTTTAGTGGGCGGGGAGCTGTTTTTT.

This clonotype was observed many times. V is TRBV6-5 and J is TRBJ2-1; 9 bases line up with TRBD1. CDR1 is MNHEY and CDR2 is SVGAGI in the germline V gene. V was pared by 0 bases and J by 6 bases, with 3 bases of the junction left unmatched. The CDR3 runs 15 residues. The CDR3 DNA reads TGTGCCAGCAGTTACTCGACGACAGGGGGCAATGAGCAGTTCTTC. Translated: CASSYSTTGGNEQFF.

This clonotype was found a few times. This chain joins TRBV27 and TRBJ2-3; TRBD1 or TRBD2 may be the D gene (6 bases each). This CDR3 has 15 amino acids. The ends were cut back, 4 bases at V and 8 bases at J, with 19 bases in the middle. Per germline, CDR1 MNHEY and CDR2 SMNVEV (reference sequence). The CDR3, as DNA: TGTGCCAGCAGTTCACCGACAGGCGGGAAAAGTACGCAGTATTTT. This codes for CASSSPTGGKSTQYF.

This clonotype was seen a handful of times. The chain carries TRBV29-1 and TRBJ1-2; possible D gene TRBD1, 6 bases. CDR3 length: 13 amino acids. V was cut by 6 bases and J by 8 bases, with 19 bases left in between. Per the germline V gene, CDR1 is SQVTM and CDR2 is ANQGSEA. For the CDR3, the DNA is TGCAGCGTCTACAGTAATACAGGGCGAGGCTACACCTTC. This gives the protein CSVYSNTGRGYTF.

The sample holds many counts of this clonotype. As DNA, the CDR3 is TGTGCCAGCAGTTTCGACAGGGAATTTGAAGGCTACACCTTC. Its protein product is CASSFDREFEGYTF. V and J are TRBV12-3 or TRBV12-4 and TRBJ1-2; 7 bases are shared with TRBD1. J gave up 8 bases and V 3 bases, and 9 bases lay outside the gene matches. The CDR3 runs to 14 residues.